This T cell receptor beta chain was sequenced for a study of Ad26.COV2.S vaccination and SARS-CoV-2 variants. About the study: Into the muscle, Ad26.COV2.S was dosed once or twice, 56 days apart.

In the case of this clone: Its target is unknown.

Treatment specified: around 19 received Ad26.COV2.S at low or high dose, single or two shots; roughly five received placebo; per-sample allocation not given. Day 63 after the first vaccine or placebo injection was the time point for sampling. An adult aged 18-55 years in Boston served as the donor. Whole-study findings and limits: Relative to placebo recipients, vaccine recipients exhibited elevated spike-specific TCR breadth. TCR breadth and depth analyses may have underestimated total T cell responses.

Sequencing was performed with immunoSEQ multiplex PCR; in TCRdb, only in-frame clones are kept and a portion is missing. In the table there are about 410,000 clones, about nine tenths of which are singletons. Trimming took 5 bases from V and 4 from J; bases not matched to a gene: 8. CDR3 length: 16 amino acids. Germline CDR1 and CDR2: SGHNT and YENEEA. J is TRBJ2-2 and V is TRBV11-3; TRBD1 matches at 9 bases. The material sequenced was peripheral blood, taken in a trial of Ad26.COV2.S vaccine versus placebo. The sequence was obtained from a person between 18 and 59 years old who received the Ad26.COV2.S COVID-19 vaccine or a placebo. The CDR3 protein is CASSRVQGATTGELFF. The CDR3 DNA sequence: TGTGCCAGCAGCCGAGTACAGGGGGCTACCACCGGGGAGCTGTTTTTT. Based on the CDR3 plus reference TRBV11-3 and TRBJ2-2, the full variable domain is EAGVVQSPRYKIIEKKQPVAFWCNPISGHNTLYWYLQNLGQGPELLIRYENEEAVDDSQLPKDRFSAERLKGVDSTLKIQPAELGDSAVYLCASSRVQGATTGELFFGEGSRLTVL.